This TCR beta chain comes out of a study of blood T cell repertoires in COVID-19. For the study at large: PBMCs, B-cell-depleted T cells, or T cells provided the cDNA or gDNA that made up the material.

The table came from immunoSEQ multiplex PCR; TCRdb's copy has only in-frame clones and leaves some out. The top ten clones hold 9% to 9.5% of a sample with fewer than 300,000 clones, 88% of them seen once. Germline loops: CDR1 SGHNT, CDR2 YYREEE (reference sequence). With 0 bases removed from V and 6 bases from J, the gap between germline ends came to 22 bases. The CDR3 sequence is 17 residues long. V and J are TRBV5-4 and TRBJ2-7; tentative D call: TRBD1 (6 bases). The source material was peripheral blood. The receptor was isolated from a man aged 18 to 35 with active or convalescent COVID-19. CDR3 protein: CASSLDGGQLRGVEQYF. CDR3 nucleotide sequence: TGTGCCAGCAGCTTGGACGGCGGACAGCTCAGAGGGGTCGAGCAGTACTTC. The whole variable domain, filled in from reference TRBV5-4 and TRBJ2-7, reads ETGVTQSPTHLIKTRGQQVTLRCSSQSGHNTVSWYQQALGQGPQFIFQYYREEENGRGNFPPRFSGLQFPNYSSELNVNALELDDSALYLCASSLDGGQLRGVEQYFGPGTRLTVT.